The present TCR beta chain was sequenced within a study of shared clonotypes between healthy human individuals. At deep level, the assay was performed. The assay was immunoSEQ multiplex PCR, and TCRdb's table has in-frame clones only and misses some. The table lists about 1 million clones, approximately 68% of them singletons, with about 1.5% in the top ten. Germline V lookup: CDR1 SNHLY, CDR2 FYNNEI. V lost 4 bases to trimming and J lost 0 bases, with 10 bases between them. The CDR3 has 15 residues. Donation came from healthy HIV-negative adults that had no recent acute infections or vaccinations. The chain uses TRBV2 and TRBJ1-5, with D possibly matching TRBD1 (5 bases). Sequencing used memory CD4+ T cells sorted from blood. Subset meaning: CD45RA-negative fraction. This TCR derives from a man between 18 and 29 years old in good health. The DNA for the CDR3 is TGTGCCAGCAGTGTAGAGGGGACTAGCAATCAGCCCCAGCATTTT. It specifies CASSVEGTSNQPQHF. The whole variable domain, filled in from reference TRBV2 and TRBJ1-5, reads EPEVTQTPSHQVTQMGQEVILRCVPISNHLYFYWYRQILGQKVEFLVSFYNNEISEKSEIFDDQFSVERPDGSNFTLKIRSTKLEDSAMYFCASSVEGTSNQPQHFGDGTRLSIL.